The clone carrying this T cell receptor (beta chain) appeared a single time. This entry belongs to a study of shared T cell receptors in the human thymus. The method was immunoSEQ multiplex PCR; TCRdb's version includes in-frame clones alone and lacks a portion of them. The table lists fewer than 700,000 clones, around 89% of them singletons. The V gene's germline CDR1 is SGHTA and CDR2 FQGNSA. The CDR3 contains 14 residues. With 1 base removed from V and 5 bases from J, the gap between germline ends came to 12 bases. The sample was also linked to a second study, of human thymus T cells. That publication notes: Apparent skewing of V and J gene usage characterized both thymic and blood repertoires. Related work showed strongly overlapping thymic repertoires across unrelated individuals.

The chain has TRBV7-2 and TRBJ2-7, with D uncertain. The sequence was collected from a boy younger than two with a congenital heart defect. The sequenced sample was thymocytes. CDR3 loop: CASSLVGISNEQYF. The CDR3 DNA is TGTGCCAGCAGCTTAGTGGGCATTTCTAACGAGCAGTACTTC.